Listed below are T cell receptor beta chains from one sample, sequenced in a study of shared clonotypes between healthy human individuals. The table came from immunoSEQ multiplex PCR; TCRdb's copy has only in-frame clones and leaves some out. Of roughly 2.1 million clones in the sample, 85% to 95% are singletons; the top ten hold over 1.5%. Sequencing was done on a sample of naive CD8+ T cells from PBMCs. The receptor source for this set is a man between 18 and 29 years old in good health. Some clones in this sample may be carry-over from other donors' samples. CDR3s include the opening cysteine and the closing phenylalanine or tryptophan. The D gene is left open where the match is weak. Clone size is given for some rows only: seen once, a few or many times, or a class if the clone is expanded.

>TRBV19|once|TRBJ1-1|NA
CASSSGGIYAAEAFF
TGTGCCAGTAGCTCGGGGGGGATCTATGCTGCTGAAGCTTTCTTT
>TRBV7-9|NA|TRBJ2-6|NA
CASSFSPPGANVLTF
TGTGCCAGCAGCTTTTCCCCGCCAGGGGCCAACGTCCTGACTTTC
>TRBV4-1|NA|TRBJ2-1|TRBD2
CASSLRTSGTNNEQFF
TGCGCCAGCAGCTTGCGGACTAGCGGGACAAACAATGAGCAGTTCTTC
>TRBV11-2|NA|TRBJ1-4|NA
CASSPRGQWGKLFF
TGTGCCAGCAGCCCACGGGGTCAATGGGGAAAACTGTTTTTT
>TRBV5-5|NA|TRBJ2-3|TRBD2
CASSLGTSGSFADTQYF
TGTGCCAGCAGCTTGGGGACTAGCGGGAGTTTCGCAGATACGCAGTATTTT
>TRBV27|once|TRBJ1-5|NA
CASSLEGVSQPQHF
TGTGCCAGCAGTTTAGAGGGGGTCAGTCAGCCCCAGCATTTT
>TRBV4-1|NA|TRBJ2-7|TRBD1
CASSHGQGQPYEQYF
TGCGCCAGCAGCCACGGACAGGGACAACCCTACGAGCAGTACTTC
>TRBV29-1|NA|TRBJ2-1|TRBD2
CSAEGLAAYNEQFF
TGCAGCGCCGAGGGACTAGCAGCCTACAATGAGCAGTTCTTC
>TRBV10-3|NA|TRBJ1-2|NA
CAIGGTLSPANYGYTF
TGTGCCATCGGGGGGACCTTGAGCCCCGCTAACTATGGCTACACCTTC
>TRBV6-5|NA|TRBJ1-2|TRBD1
CASSYEGQGLYNGYTF
TGTGCCAGCAGTTACGAGGGACAGGGACTTTATAATGGCTACACCTTC
>TRBV25-1|NA|TRBJ2-2|NA
CASSPYRNTGELFF
TGTGCCAGCAGTCCATACAGGAACACCGGGGAGCTGTTTTTT
>TRBV6-4|NA|TRBJ2-1|NA
CASSHQLGLLTYNEQFF
TGTGCCAGCAGCCATCAACTGGGCCTTCTAACCTACAATGAGCAGTTCTTC
>TRBV12-5|NA|TRBJ2-3|NA
CASGLGGINRQPDTQYF
TGTGCTAGTGGTTTGGGGGGGATTAACCGACAGCCAGATACGCAGTATTTT
>TRBV27|NA|TRBJ2-7|TRBD1
CASSLSTGTAYEQYF
TGTGCCAGCAGTTTATCGACAGGGACCGCCTACGAGCAGTACTTC
>TRBV11-2|NA|TRBJ2-7|NA
CASSLGQGFWYEQYF
TGTGCCAGCAGCTTAGGACAAGGGTTCTGGTACGAGCAGTACTTC
>TRBV10-3|NA|TRBJ1-5|TRBD1
CAISESGQGSNQPQHF
TGTGCCATCAGTGAGTCGGGACAGGGTAGCAATCAGCCCCAGCATTTT
>TRBV13|NA|TRBJ2-7|TRBD1
CASSSADRGRPYEQYF
TGTGCCAGCAGCTCGGCGGACAGGGGAAGGCCCTACGAGCAGTACTTC